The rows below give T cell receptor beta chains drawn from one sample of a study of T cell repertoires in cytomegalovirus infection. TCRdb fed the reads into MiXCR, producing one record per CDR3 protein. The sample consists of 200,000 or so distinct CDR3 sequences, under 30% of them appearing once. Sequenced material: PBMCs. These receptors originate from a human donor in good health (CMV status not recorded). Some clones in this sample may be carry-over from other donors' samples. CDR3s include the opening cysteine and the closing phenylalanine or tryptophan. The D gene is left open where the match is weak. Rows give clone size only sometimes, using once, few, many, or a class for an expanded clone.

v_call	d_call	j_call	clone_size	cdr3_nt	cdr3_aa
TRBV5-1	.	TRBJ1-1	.	TGCGCCAGCAGCTTCCCGGGACGGTCAACTGAAGCTTTCTTT	CASSFPGRSTEAFF
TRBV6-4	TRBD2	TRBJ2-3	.	TGTGCCAGCAGTCGAACAGGAGTCCACCAGAGCGGGGGATTCACAGATACGCAGTATTTT	CASSRTGVHQSGGFTDTQYF
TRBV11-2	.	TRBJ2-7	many	TGTGCCAGCAGCCCGGCGTCCGCGGACCACGAGCAGTACTTC	CASSPASADHEQYF
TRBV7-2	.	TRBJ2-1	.	TGTGCCAGCAGCTTAGAGTTGATCGAGCAGTTCTTC	CASSLELIEQFF
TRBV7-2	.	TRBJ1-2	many	TGTGCCAGCAGCCAGGACTCTGGCTACACCTTC	CASSQDSGYTF
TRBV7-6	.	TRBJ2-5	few	TGTGCCAGCAGCCGACCAGTGACAGGCGCCGATACGGCCCAGTACTTC	CASSRPVTGADTAQYF
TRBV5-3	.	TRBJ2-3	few	TGTGCCAGAAGCTTAGAAAAACAGGGATCCACAGATACGCAGTATTTT	CARSLEKQGSTDTQYF
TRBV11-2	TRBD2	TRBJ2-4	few	TGTGCCAGCAGCATAACGGGACTAGCGGGGGGCCCAGGCAAAAACATTCAGTACTTC	CASSITGLAGGPGKNIQYF
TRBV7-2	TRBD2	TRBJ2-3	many	TGTGCCAGCAGCTTCCTCGGGGTAGCGGGGACTCCAGTTTCAGATACGCAGTATTTT	CASSFLGVAGTPVSDTQYF
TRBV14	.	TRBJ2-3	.	TGTGCCAGCAGCCAGGATCTCACAGATACGCAGTATTTT	CASSQDLTDTQYF
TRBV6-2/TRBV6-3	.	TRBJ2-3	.	TGTGCCAGCAGTTACCCGCAGCCCGGCACAGATACGCAGTATTTT	CASSYPQPGTDTQYF
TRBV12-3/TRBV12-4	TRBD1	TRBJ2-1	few	TGTGCCACCATCTCCCGAGACAGGGTCAACAATGAGCAGTTCTTC	CATISRDRVNNEQFF
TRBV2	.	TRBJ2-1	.	TGTGCCAGGGGCTTGGGCTCCTACAATGAGCAGTTCTTC	CARGLGSYNEQFF
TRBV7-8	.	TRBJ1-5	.	TGTGCCAGCAGCTCAAACCCTCGAGGGAAGGGGAGCAATCAGCCCCAGCATTTT	CASSSNPRGKGSNQPQHF
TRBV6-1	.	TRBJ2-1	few	TGTGCCAGCAGCCCGGCATACGATACTCTCACCTACAATGAGCAGTTCTTC	CASSPAYDTLTYNEQFF
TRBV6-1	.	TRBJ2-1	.	TGTGCCAGCAGTGAAGGGTCAGGGGAGTACAATGAGCAGTTCTTC	CASSEGSGEYNEQFF
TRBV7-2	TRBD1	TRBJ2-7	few	TGTGCCAGCAGCTTAGGAAGGGGGCACGAGCAGTACTTC	CASSLGRGHEQYF
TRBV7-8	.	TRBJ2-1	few	TGTGCCACTGGCATAAGCTCCTACAATGAGCAGTTCTTC	CATGISSYNEQFF
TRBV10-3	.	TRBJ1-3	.	TGTGCCATCAGTGAGTCGTATGAGAACACCATATATTTT	CAISESYENTIYF
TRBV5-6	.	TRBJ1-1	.	TGTGCCAGCAGCTTGGAACAGCAAGAAGCTTTCTTT	CASSLEQQEAFF
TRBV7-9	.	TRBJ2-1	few	TGTGCCAGCAGCTTAGAGGGCTTTGGTGAGTTCTTC	CASSLEGFGEFF
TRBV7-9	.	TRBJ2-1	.	TGTGCCAGCAGCCCAACCGCCCGCCGAGGGTTGGATGAGCAGTTCTTC	CASSPTARRGLDEQFF
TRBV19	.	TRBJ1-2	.	TGTGCCAGTAGTATAGTCCCGGGGGGCCGTAATGGCTACACCTTC	CASSIVPGGRNGYTF
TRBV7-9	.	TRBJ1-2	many	TGTGCCAGCAGCTTTGGTCCCACAGTTAACTATGGCTACACCTTC	CASSFGPTVNYGYTF
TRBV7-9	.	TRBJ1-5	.	TGTGCCAGCACCCCCCGACAGGAATGGAATCAGCCCCAGCATTTT	CASTPRQEWNQPQHF
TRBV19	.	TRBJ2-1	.	TGTGCCAGTAGTATTAGAACCGAGACCTACAATGAGCAGTTCTTC	CASSIRTETYNEQFF
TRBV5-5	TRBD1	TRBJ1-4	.	TGTGCCAGCAGCCTCCGACAGGGCCAAAATGAAAAACTGTTTTTT	CASSLRQGQNEKLFF
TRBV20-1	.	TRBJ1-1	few	TGCAGTGCTAGAGATCGTGGACAAGGCACTGAAGCTTTCTTT	CSARDRGQGTEAFF
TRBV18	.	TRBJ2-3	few	TGTGCCAGCTCACCAGCCCCAGATACGCAGTATTTT	CASSPAPDTQYF
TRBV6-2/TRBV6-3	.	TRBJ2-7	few	TGTGCCAGCACTGGACCCTTCGGCGAGCAGTACTTC	CASTGPFGEQYF
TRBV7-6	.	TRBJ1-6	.	TGTGCCAGCAGCCCGGGCCCATATTCACCCCTCCACTTT	CASSPGPYSPLHF
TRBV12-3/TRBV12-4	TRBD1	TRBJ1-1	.	TGTGCCAGCAGTTTAGTTCGGGGAGGGGGCGGGATGAACACTGAAGCTTTCTTT	CASSLVRGGGGMNTEAFF
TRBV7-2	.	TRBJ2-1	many	TGTGCCAGCAGCTTAGAACGGGTCAATGAGCAGTTCTTC	CASSLERVNEQFF
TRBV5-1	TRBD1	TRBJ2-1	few	TGCGCCAGCAGCTTAGATAAGGGGGCCGGGAATGAGCAGTTCTTC	CASSLDKGAGNEQFF
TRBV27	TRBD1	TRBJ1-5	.	TGTGCCAGCAGCCGAGCGGAGGGACAGGGGGCCCTCGACGATTTCGATCAGCCCCAGCATTTT	CASSRAEGQGALDDFDQPQHF
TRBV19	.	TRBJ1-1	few	TGTGCCAGTAGTGCGTGGGGGGGGAGAACGAACACTGAAGCTTTCTTT	CASSAWGGRTNTEAFF
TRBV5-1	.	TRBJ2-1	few	TGCGCCAGCAGGTCGGAGGGGGCTTTGGGCAATGAGCAGTTCTTC	CASRSEGALGNEQFF
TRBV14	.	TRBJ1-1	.	TGTGCCAGCAGCCAAGAGCTCGACACTTCAACTGAAGCTTTCTTT	CASSQELDTSTEAFF
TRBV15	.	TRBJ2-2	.	TGTGCCACCAGCAGAACAGGGAACACCGGGGAGCTGTTTTTT	CATSRTGNTGELFF
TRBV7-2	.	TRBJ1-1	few	TGTGCCAGCAGCCTCGTCATCGGGGACACTGAAGCTTTCTTT	CASSLVIGDTEAFF
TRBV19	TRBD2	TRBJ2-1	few	TGTGCCAGTAGTATAGACCTAACTAGCGGGGAACCCTCCTACAATGAGCAGTTCTTC	CASSIDLTSGEPSYNEQFF
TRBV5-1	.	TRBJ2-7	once	TGCGCCAGCAGTTTATCCGGGAAGACGGACTACGAGCAGTACTTC	CASSLSGKTDYEQYF
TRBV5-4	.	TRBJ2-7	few	TGTGCCAGCAGCTTACAGGGTGGCTACGAGCAGTACTTC	CASSLQGGYEQYF
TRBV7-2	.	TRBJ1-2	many	TGTGCCAGCAGCTCGGGCCCTAACTCCTATGGCTACACCTTC	CASSSGPNSYGYTF
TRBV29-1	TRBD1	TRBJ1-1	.	TGCAGCGTCGGGACAGGGGTGACTGAAGCTTTCTTT	CSVGTGVTEAFF
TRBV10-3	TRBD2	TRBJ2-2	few	TGTGCCATCAGTGAGAGGAGGGGAGGGGACACCGGGGAGCTGTTTTTT	CAISERRGGDTGELFF
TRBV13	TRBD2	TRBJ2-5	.	TGTGCCAGCAGCCCAACTAGCGGGGGGTCGCAAGAGACCCAGTACTTC	CASSPTSGGSQETQYF
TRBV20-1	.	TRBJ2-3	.	TGCAGTGCTAAGACGTCCGCAGATACGCAGTATTTT	CSAKTSADTQYF
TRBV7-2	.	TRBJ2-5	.	TGTGCCAGCAGCCCAGGGGACATGAGGGAGACCCAGTACTTC	CASSPGDMRETQYF